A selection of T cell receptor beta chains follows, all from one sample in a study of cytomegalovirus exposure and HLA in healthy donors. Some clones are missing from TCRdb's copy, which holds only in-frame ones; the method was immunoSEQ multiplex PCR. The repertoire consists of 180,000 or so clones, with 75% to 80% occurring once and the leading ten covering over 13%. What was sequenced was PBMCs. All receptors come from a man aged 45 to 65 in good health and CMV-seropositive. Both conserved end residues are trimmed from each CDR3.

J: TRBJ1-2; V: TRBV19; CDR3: ASSDRGYGYT
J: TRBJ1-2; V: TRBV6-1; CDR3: ASSERQANTYGYT
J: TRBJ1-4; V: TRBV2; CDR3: ASSVFQNEKLF
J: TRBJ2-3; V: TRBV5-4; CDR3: ASSRGGESSSTDTQY
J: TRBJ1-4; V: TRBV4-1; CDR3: ASSQVRGRVDEKLF
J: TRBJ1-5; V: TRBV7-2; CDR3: ASSIVGGNSNQPQH
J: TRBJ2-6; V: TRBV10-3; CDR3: AISNGDSGANVLT
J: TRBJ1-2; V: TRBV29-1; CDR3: SGRMGGNYGYT
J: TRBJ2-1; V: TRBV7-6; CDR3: ASSLERASGGAHEQF
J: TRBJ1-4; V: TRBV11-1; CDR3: ASSLDLEEKLF
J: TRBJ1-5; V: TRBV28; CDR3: ASSLGGYSNQPQH
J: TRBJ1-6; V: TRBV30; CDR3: AWKFQGSFSPLH